This T cell receptor beta chain was captured in a study of PD-L1 blockade in urothelial cancer. Study-level information: Males with bladder-origin urothelial cancer constituted about 90% of the 29 patients. Analyzed time points were 3 weeks (second dose) and 6 weeks after therapy began. The study's findings and limits: Pretreatment TCR clonality in blood, when below the median, was predictive of better survival.

Every PCR got spiked synthetic TCR analog templates. Clones were read by immunoSEQ multiplex PCR, and TCRdb kept only the in-frame ones, dropping some. The data hold around 42,000 clones, with 81% observed a single time. This CDR3 is built from 14 residues. Per the germline V gene, CDR1 is SGDLS and CDR2 is YYNGEE. V was trimmed by 1 base and J by 5 bases, leaving 12 bases between them. This clone was detected a few times. The antigen remains undetermined. This chain uses TRBV9 with TRBJ2-5, with a possible D match to TRBD1 (5 bases). This specimen was PBMCs, taken around atezolizumab (anti-PD-L1) treatment. The receptor comes from a man between 65 and 85 years old with urothelial cancer. CDR3 sequence reads: CASSVQGRRETQYF. The CDR3 DNA sequence: TGTGCCAGCAGCGTACAGGGCCGGCGGGAGACCCAGTACTTC. Full variable domain (outside the CDR3, taken from reference TRBV9 and TRBJ2-5): DSGVTQTPKHLITATGQRVTLRCSPRSGDLSVYWYQQSLDQGLQFLIQYYNGEERAKGNILERFSAQQFPDLHSELNLSSLELGDSALYFCASSVQGRRETQYFGPGTRLLVL.